The entry that follows covers one TCR beta chain sequence. The record originates from a study of shared clonotypes between healthy human individuals. The method was immunoSEQ multiplex PCR; TCRdb's version includes in-frame clones alone and lacks a portion of them. The sample includes about 2.4 million clones, approximately 94% of them seen just once. This clonotype originated in a man younger than 30 in good health. The sample comprised naive CD4+ T cells sorted from blood. Subset meaning: CD45RA+ positively selected.

In nucleotides, the CDR3 is TGTGCCATCACGGGGGGTGGCACAGATACGCAGTATTTT. Translating it yields CAITGGGTDTQYF. J is TRBJ2-3 and V is TRBV6-6; 7 positions match TRBD2. This CDR3 has 13 amino acids. The J segment lost 1 base and the V segment lost 10 bases, leaving 5 bases of the junction unmatched. CDR1 and CDR2 from the germline V gene are MNHNY and SVGAGI (reference sequence).